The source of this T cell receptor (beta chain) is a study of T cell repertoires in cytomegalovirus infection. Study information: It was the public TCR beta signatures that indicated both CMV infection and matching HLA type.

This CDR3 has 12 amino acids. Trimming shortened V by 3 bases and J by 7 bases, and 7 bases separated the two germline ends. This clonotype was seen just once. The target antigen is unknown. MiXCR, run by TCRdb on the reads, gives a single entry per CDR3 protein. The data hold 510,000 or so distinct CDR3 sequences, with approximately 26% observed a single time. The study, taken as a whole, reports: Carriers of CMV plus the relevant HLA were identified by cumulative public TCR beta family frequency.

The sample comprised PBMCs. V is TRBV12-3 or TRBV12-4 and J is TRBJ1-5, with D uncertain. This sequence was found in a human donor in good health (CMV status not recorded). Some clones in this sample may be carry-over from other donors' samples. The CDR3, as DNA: TGTGCCAGCAGTTTGATCCCCCAGCCCCAGCATTTT. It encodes CASSLIPQPQHF.